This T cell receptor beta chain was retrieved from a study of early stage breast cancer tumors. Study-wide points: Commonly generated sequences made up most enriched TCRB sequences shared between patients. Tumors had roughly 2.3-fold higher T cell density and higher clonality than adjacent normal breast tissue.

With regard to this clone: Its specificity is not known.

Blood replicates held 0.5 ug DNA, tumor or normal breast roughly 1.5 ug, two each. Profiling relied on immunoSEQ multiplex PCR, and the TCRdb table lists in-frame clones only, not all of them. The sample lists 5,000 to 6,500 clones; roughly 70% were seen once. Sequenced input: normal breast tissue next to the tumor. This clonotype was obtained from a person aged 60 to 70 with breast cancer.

The CDR3: CASSQGELAGGTYNEQFF. Written as DNA, the CDR3 is TGCGCCAGCAGCCAGGGTGAACTAGCGGGAGGGACCTACAATGAGCAGTTCTTC. This rearrangement joins TRBV4-3 to TRBJ2-1; 13 bases align to TRBD2. V dropped 3 bases and J dropped 2; count of bases not matched to a gene: 7. The CDR3 contains 18 residues. Germline-derived CDR1 and CDR2 are LGHNA and YSLEER.